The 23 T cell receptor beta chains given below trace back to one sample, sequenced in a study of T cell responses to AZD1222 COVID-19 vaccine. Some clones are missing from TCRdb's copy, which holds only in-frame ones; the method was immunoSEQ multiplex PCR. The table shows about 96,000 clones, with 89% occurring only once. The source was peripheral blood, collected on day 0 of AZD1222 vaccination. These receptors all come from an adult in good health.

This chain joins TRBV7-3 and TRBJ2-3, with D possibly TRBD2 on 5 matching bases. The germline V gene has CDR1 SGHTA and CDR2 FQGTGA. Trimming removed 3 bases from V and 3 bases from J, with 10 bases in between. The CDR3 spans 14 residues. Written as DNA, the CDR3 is TGTGCCAGCAGCTTGCTTGGGGAGACAGATACGCAGTATTTT. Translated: CASSLLGETDTQYF.

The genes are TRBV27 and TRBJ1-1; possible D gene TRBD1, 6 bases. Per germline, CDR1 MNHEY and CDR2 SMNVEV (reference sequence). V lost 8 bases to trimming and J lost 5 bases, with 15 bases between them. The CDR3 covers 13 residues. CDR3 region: CASGGAGKTEAFF. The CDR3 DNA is TGTGCCAGCGGGGGGGCAGGTAAGACTGAAGCTTTCTTT.

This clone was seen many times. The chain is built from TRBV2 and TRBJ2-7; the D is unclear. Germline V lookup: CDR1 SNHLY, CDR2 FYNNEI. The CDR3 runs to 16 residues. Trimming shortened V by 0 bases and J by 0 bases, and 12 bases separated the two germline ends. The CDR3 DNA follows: TGTGCCAGCAGTGAAGCCCCGGCAGGAACCTCCTACGAGCAGTACTTC. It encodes CASSEAPAGTSYEQYF.

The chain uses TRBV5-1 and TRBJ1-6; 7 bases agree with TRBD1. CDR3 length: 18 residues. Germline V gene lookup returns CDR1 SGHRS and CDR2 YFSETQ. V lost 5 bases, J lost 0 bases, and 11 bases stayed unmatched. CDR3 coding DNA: TGCGCCAGCAGTTCCGGGGCAGGGGGTAGCTCCTATAATTCACCCCTCCACTTT. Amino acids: CASSSGAGGSSYNSPLHF. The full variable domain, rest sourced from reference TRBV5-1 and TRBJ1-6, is KAGVTQTPRYLIKTRGQQVTLSCSPISGHRSVSWYQQTPGQGLQFLFEYFSETQRNKGNFPGRFSGRQFSNSRSEMNVSTLELGDSALYLCASSSGAGGSSYNSPLHFGNGTRLTVT.

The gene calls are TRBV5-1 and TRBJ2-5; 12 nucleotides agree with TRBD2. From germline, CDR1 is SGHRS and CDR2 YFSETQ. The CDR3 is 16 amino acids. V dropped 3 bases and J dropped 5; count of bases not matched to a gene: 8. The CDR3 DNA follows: TGCGCCAGCAGCTCGGGTACTAGCGGGGGGTCGGAGACCCAGTACTTC. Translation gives CASSSGTSGGSETQYF.

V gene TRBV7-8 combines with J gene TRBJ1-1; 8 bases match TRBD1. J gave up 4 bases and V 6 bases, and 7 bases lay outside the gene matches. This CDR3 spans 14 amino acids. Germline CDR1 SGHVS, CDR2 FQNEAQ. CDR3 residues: CASRIHQGATEAFF. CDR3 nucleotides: TGTGCCAGCAGGATACACCAGGGGGCCACTGAAGCTTTCTTT.

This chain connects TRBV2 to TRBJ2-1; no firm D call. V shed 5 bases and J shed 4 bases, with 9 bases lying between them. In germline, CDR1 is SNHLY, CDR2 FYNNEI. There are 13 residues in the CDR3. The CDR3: CASSLSPYNEQFF. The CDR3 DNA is TGTGCCAGCAGTTTGAGCCCTTACAATGAGCAGTTCTTC.

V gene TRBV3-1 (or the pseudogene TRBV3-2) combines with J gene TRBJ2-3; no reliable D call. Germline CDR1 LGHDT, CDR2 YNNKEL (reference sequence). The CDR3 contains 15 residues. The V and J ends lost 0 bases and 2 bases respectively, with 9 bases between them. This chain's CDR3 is CASSQDWGFTDTQYF. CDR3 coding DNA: TGTGCCAGCAGCCAAGACTGGGGTTTCACAGATACGCAGTATTTT.

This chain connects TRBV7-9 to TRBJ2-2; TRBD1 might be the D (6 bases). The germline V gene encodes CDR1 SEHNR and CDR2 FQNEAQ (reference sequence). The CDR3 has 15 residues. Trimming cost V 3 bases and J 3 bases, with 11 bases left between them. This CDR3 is CASSFLQGHTGELFF. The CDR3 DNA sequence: TGTGCCAGCAGCTTCTTACAGGGACACACCGGGGAGCTGTTTTTT. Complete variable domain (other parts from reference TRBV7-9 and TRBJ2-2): DTGVSQNPRHKITKRGQNVTFRCDPISEHNRLYWYRQTLGQGPEFLTYFQNEAQLEKSRLLSDRFSAERPKGSFSTLEIQRTEQGDSAMYLCASSFLQGHTGELFFGEGSRLTVL.

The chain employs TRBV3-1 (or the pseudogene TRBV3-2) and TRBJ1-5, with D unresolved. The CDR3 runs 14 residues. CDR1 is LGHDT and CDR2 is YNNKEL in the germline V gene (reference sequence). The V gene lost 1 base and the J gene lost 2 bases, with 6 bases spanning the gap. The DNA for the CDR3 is TGTGCCAGCAGCCAAGGAGGCGGCAATCAGCCCCAGCATTTT. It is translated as CASSQGGGNQPQHF.

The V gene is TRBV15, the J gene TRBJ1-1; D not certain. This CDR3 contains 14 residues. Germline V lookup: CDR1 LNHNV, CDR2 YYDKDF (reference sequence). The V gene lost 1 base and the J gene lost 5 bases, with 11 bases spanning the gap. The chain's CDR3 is CATSRALPGTEAFF. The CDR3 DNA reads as TGTGCCACCAGCAGAGCCCTGCCCGGGACTGAAGCTTTCTTT.

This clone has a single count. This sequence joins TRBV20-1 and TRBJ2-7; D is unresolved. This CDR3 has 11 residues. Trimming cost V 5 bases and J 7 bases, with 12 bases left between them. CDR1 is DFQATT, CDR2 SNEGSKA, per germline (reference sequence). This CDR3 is CSAGPNREQYF. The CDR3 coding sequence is TGCAGTGCTGGGCCGAATCGGGAGCAGTACTTC.

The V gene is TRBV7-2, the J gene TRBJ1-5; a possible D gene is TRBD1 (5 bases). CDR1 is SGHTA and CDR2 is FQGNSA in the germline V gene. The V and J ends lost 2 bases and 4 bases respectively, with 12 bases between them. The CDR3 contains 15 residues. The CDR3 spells CASSLLGLTNQPQHF. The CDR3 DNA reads TGTGCCAGCAGCTTACTGGGACTGACAAATCAGCCCCAGCATTTT.

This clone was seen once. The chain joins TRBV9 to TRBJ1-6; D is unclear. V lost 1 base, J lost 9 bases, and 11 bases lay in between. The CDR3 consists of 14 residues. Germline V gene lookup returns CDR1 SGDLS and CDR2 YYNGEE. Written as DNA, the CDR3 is TGTGCCAGCAGCGTATTTGGAGTAGGTTCACCCCTCCACTTT. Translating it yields CASSVFGVGSPLHF. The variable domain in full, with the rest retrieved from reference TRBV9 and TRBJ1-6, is DSGVTQTPKHLITATGQRVTLRCSPRSGDLSVYWYQQSLDQGLQFLIQYYNGEERAKGNILERFSAQQFPDLHSELNLSSLELGDSALYFCASSVFGVGSPLHFGNGTRLTVT.

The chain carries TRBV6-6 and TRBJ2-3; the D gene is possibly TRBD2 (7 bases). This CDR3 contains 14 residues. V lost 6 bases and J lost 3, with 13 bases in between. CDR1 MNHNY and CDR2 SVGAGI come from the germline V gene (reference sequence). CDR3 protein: CASRGGAETDTQYF. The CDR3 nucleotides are TGTGCCAGCAGGGGGGGGGCGGAGACAGATACGCAGTATTTT.

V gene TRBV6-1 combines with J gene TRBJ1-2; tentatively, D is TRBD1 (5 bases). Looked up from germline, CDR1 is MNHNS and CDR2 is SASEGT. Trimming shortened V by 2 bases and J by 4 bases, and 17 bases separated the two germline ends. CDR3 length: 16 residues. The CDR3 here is CASSETWDLPIYGYTF. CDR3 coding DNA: TGTGCCAGCAGTGAAACCTGGGACTTACCCATCTATGGCTACACCTTC.

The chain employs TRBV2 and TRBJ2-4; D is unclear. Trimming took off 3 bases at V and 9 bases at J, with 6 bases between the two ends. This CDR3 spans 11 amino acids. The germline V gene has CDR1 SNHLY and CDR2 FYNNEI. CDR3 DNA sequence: TGTGCCAGCAGTGACTTCGGCATTCAGTACTTC. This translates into CASSDFGIQYF.

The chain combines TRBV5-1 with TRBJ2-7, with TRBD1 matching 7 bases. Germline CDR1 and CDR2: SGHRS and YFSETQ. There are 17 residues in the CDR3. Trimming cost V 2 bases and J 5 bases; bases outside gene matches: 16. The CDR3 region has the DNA TGCGCCAGCAGCTTAACTCTTGGGGTGAGGGGGCGGAACGAGCAGTACTTC. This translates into CASSLTLGVRGRNEQYF. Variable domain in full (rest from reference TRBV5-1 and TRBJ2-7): KAGVTQTPRYLIKTRGQQVTLSCSPISGHRSVSWYQQTPGQGLQFLFEYFSETQRNKGNFPGRFSGRQFSNSRSEMNVSTLELGDSALYLCASSLTLGVRGRNEQYFGPGTRLTVT.

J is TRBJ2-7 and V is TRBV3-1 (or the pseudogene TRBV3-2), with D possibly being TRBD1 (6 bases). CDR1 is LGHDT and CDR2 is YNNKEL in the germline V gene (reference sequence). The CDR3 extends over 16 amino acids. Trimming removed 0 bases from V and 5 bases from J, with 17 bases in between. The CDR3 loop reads CASSQDSSWGRNEQYF. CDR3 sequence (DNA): TGTGCCAGCAGCCAAGATTCGTCCTGGGGGCGAAACGAGCAGTACTTC.

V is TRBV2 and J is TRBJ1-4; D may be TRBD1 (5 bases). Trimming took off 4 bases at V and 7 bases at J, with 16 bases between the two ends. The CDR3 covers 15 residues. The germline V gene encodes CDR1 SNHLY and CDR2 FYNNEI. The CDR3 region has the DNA TGTGCCAGCAGTGCCGAGGCAGGGATTGTTGAAAAACTGTTTTTT. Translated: CASSAEAGIVEKLFF.

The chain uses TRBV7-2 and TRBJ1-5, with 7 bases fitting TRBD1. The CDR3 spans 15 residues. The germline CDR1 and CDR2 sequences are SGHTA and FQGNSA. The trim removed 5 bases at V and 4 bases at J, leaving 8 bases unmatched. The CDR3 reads CASSQYRGRNQPQHF. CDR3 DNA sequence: TGTGCCAGCAGCCAATACAGGGGCCGAAATCAGCCCCAGCATTTT.

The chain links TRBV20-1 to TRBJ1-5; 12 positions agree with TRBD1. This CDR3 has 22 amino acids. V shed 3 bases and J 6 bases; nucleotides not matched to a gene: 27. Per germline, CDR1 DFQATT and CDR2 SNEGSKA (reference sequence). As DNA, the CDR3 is TGCAGTGCTAGTCTCCCCTTAGGGCACCGGGACAGGGGGCAGGGGTTCGGTCAGCCCCAGCATTTT. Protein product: CSASLPLGHRDRGQGFGQPQHF.

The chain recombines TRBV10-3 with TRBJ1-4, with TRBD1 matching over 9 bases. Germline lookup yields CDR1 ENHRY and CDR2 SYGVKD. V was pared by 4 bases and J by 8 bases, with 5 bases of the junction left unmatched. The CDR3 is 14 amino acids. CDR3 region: CAISGGTGTEKLFF. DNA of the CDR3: TGTGCCATCAGTGGGGGGACAGGGACGGAAAAACTGTTTTTT.